These 2 T cell receptor beta chains share one sample of origin, sequenced in a study of control samples from healthy donors and cancer patients. The repertoire was sequenced with immunoSEQ multiplex PCR; TCRdb's copy has only in-frame clones and lacks some. Of under 80,000 clones listed, over 75% are singletons. The sequenced material came from blood. Source of these receptors: a man aged 50-59 years in good health.

This clone was counted between two and nine times. The chain uses TRBV27 and TRBJ2-7, with 8 bases identical to TRBD1. With V trimmed by 5 bases and J by 1 base, 7 bases remained unmatched. This CDR3 has 15 residues. CDR1 MNHEY and CDR2 SMNVEV come from the germline V gene (reference sequence). The CDR3 DNA is TGTGCCAGCAGTCCGGAGGACAGGGTGTCCTACGAGCAGTACTTC. Translated: CASSPEDRVSYEQYF.

This chain joins TRBV27 and TRBJ1-1, with 9 bases fitting TRBD1. V lost 1 base and J lost 1; bases outside the gene matches: 4. Germline assignment: CDR1 MNHEY and CDR2 SMNVEV (reference sequence). There are 16 residues in the CDR3. CDR3 region: CASSLLGQGGNTEAFF. The DNA for the CDR3 is TGTGCCAGCAGTTTATTGGGACAGGGAGGGAACACTGAAGCTTTCTTT.